This T cell receptor beta chain was sequenced in a study of blood T cell repertoires in COVID-19. TCRdb's copy holds only in-frame clones and misses some; the assay was immunoSEQ multiplex PCR. Of over 45,000 clones in the sample, 85% to 90% are singletons; the top ten hold 43%. CDR1 is MNHEY and CDR2 is SVGAGI in the germline V gene. Trimming shortened V by 7 bases and J by 2 bases, and 15 bases separated the two germline ends. This CDR3 has 15 amino acids. Input material: peripheral blood. This receptor was obtained from a woman aged 55-69 years with COVID-19, enrolled during active disease. The rearrangement joins TRBV6-5 to TRBJ1-3; no firm D call. DNA of the CDR3: TGTGCCAGCACCATATTCCCCGGGGCTGGAAACACCATATATTTT. It yields the protein CASTIFPGAGNTIYF.